Shown below are 21 T cell receptor beta chains from a single sample sequenced in a study of T cells in Graves' hyperthyroidism and ophthalmopathy. RNA transcripts provided the source from which TCR beta CDR3 regions were amplified. The primer set for the first-round RT-PCR of the TCR CDR3 was HTBI. TCRdb fed the multiplex PCR reads into MiXCR, producing one record per CDR3 protein. The data contain around 580,000 distinct CDR3 sequences, around 15% of them singletons. The sample taken for sequencing was blood. The receptors were sampled from a woman between 18 and 29 years old with Graves' hyperthyroidism.

This clonotype was seen many times. J is TRBJ2-3 and V is TRBV6-2 or TRBV6-3; 8 bases align to TRBD1. The CDR3 runs to 14 residues. V lost 6 bases and J lost 5; bases outside the gene matches: 7. Germline assignment: CDR1 MNHEY and CDR2 SVGEGT. Written as DNA, the CDR3 is TGTGCCAGCAGCAAGGACAGGGCGGAAGATACGCAGTATTTT. Residues: CASSKDRAEDTQYF.

In this sample, this clonotype turned up many times. The rearrangement links TRBV20-1 to TRBJ2-1, with D uncertain. Per germline, CDR1 DFQATT and CDR2 SNEGSKA (reference sequence). CDR3 length equals 13 residues. V gave up 7 bases and J gave up 0 bases, with 10 bases separating them. The CDR3 DNA follows: TGCAGTGGGGCACCGAGCTCCTACAATGAGCAGTTCTTC. Its translation: CSGAPSSYNEQFF.

This clonotype was seen repeatedly, ten times or more. This chain joins TRBV12-3 or TRBV12-4 and TRBJ2-2, with D maybe TRBD1 (6 bases). CDR3 length: 14 residues. Trimming cost V 6 bases and J 6 bases, with 14 bases left between them. The CDR3, as DNA: TGTGCCAGCAGGTCCAGACAGGTTTCCGGGGAGCTGTTTTTT. Translating it yields CASRSRQVSGELFF.

The chain couples TRBV6-2 or TRBV6-3 to TRBJ2-2, with unresolved D. V lost 4 bases to trimming and J lost 6 bases, with 12 bases between them. The CDR3 contains 14 residues. Germline V gene data show CDR1 as MNHEY and CDR2 as SVGEGT. CDR3 sequence: CASSSPFVAGELFF. CDR3 in DNA: TGTGCCAGCAGTTCCCCTTTTGTGGCCGGGGAGCTGTTTTTT.

As concerns this clonotype: This may be a read error, as it is one base from a much larger clone. V is TRBV25-1 and J is TRBJ2-7; D uncertain. V lost 4 bases, J lost 3 bases, and 4 bases lay in between. Germline V gene lookup returns CDR1 MGHDK and CDR2 SYGVNS. This CDR3 is 11 amino acids long. CDR3 in DNA: TGTGCCAGCAGTGCCCACTACGAGCAGTACTTC. Translation gives CASSAHYEQYF.

This clonotype was detected many times. J is TRBJ2-1 and V is TRBV2, with D unclear. The CDR3 runs 14 residues. Germline V lookup: CDR1 SNHLY, CDR2 FYNNEI. V lost 3 bases, J lost 0 bases, and 6 bases lay in between. The chain's CDR3 is CASSDIGSYNEQFF. CDR3 in DNA: TGTGCCAGCAGTGACATCGGCTCCTACAATGAGCAGTTCTTC.

This clonotype was seen repeatedly, ten times or more. V is TRBV20-1 and J is TRBJ2-7; the match to TRBD2 covers 7 bases. Germline values: CDR1 DFQATT, CDR2 SNEGSKA (reference sequence). Germline trimming cut 4 bases from V and 3 bases from J; bases unmatched to any gene: 6. The CDR3 is made up of 13 amino acids. Written as DNA, the CDR3 is TGCAGTGCTATGGGTCTAGCGGACTACGAGCAGTACTTC. Translating gives CSAMGLADYEQYF.

The sample holds many counts of this clonotype. The rearrangement joins TRBV6-1 to TRBJ1-5; the D gene is possibly TRBD1 (5 bases). The CDR3 runs 12 residues. The germline V gene has CDR1 MNHNS and CDR2 SASEGT. Deletions cut 9 bases from V and 5 bases from J, with 11 bases between. The CDR3 protein is CARRTGDQPQHF. DNA of the CDR3: TGTGCCAGACGAACAGGCGATCAGCCCCAGCATTTT.

As to this clonotype: This clone may be a read error of a much larger clone one base away. The V call is TRBV3-1, the J call TRBJ2-2; D may be TRBD2 (5 bases). CDR3 length equals 11 residues. The germline CDR1 and CDR2 sequences are LGHDT and YNNKEL (reference sequence). CDR3 loop: CASSEAGELCF. CDR3 coding DNA: TGTGCCAGCAGCGAGGCCGGGGAGCTGTGTTTT. Full variable domain (rest looked up from reference TRBV3-1 and TRBJ2-2): DTAVSQTPKYLVTQMGNDKSIKCEQNLGHDTMYWYKQDSKKFLKIMFSYNNKELIINETVPNRFSPKSPDKAHLNLHINSLELGDSAVYFCASSEAGELCFGEGSRLTVL.

This clonotype was observed at least ten times. The rearrangement links TRBV28 to TRBJ1-5; 7 bases map to TRBD1. The CDR3 is made up of 17 amino acids. Per the germline V gene, CDR1 is MDHEN and CDR2 is SYDVKM. The J segment lost 4 bases and the V segment lost 3 bases, leaving 12 bases of the junction unmatched. In DNA, the CDR3 is TGTGCCAGCAGTTTGATTTTCTACAGGGGTGGAAATCAGCCCCAGCATTTT. Amino acids: CASSLIFYRGGNQPQHF.

On this clonotype: A read error is possible here, since a much larger clone lies one base away. This sequence joins TRBV12-3 or TRBV12-4 and TRBJ2-2; TRBD2 might be the D (6 bases). The CDR3 has 15 amino acids. Trimming pared 4 bases from V and 4 bases from J, leaving 13 bases between. The CDR3, as DNA: TGTGCCAGCAGTTCAGGCGTACTAGCCACCGGGGAGCTGTTTTTT. Translated: CASSSGVLATGELFF.

This clonotype was counted ten times or more. The chain combines TRBV20-1 with TRBJ2-1, with a possible D match to TRBD2 (6 bases). V lost 0 bases and J lost 1, with 10 bases in between. This CDR3 comprises 15 residues. CDR1 and CDR2 from the germline V gene are DFQATT and SNEGSKA (reference sequence). The CDR3 nucleotides are TGCAGTGCTAGAGACCGGCTAGCGTCCTACAATGAGCAGTTCTTC. Protein sequence: CSARDRLASYNEQFF.

This clonotype has ten or more counts. This chain connects TRBV20-1 to TRBJ2-7; a weak D match, TRBD1 (5 bases). Trimming pared 0 bases from V and 4 bases from J, leaving 16 bases between. CDR1 is DFQATT, CDR2 SNEGSKA, per germline (reference sequence). The CDR3 sequence is 15 residues long. The CDR3 coding sequence is TGCAGTGCTAGAGATCGCGCAGGGTCCCCATACGAGCAGTACTTC. It translates to CSARDRAGSPYEQYF.

A word on this clonotype: At one of its ends the junction is not consistent with the germline gene, which may arise from a read error. The chain recombines TRBV5-6 with TRBJ1-1; D is possibly TRBD1 (5 bases). Germline V gene lookup returns CDR1 SGHDT and CDR2 YYEEEE. The CDR3 runs 17 residues. The CDR3 loop reads CASSLFGPGRRYTEASF. CDR3 nucleotide sequence: TGTGCCAGCAGCTTGTTTGGACCGGGACGGCGATACACTGAAGCTTCCTTT.

The V call is TRBV10-3, the J call TRBJ1-1; 7 bases fit TRBD1. V was pared by 6 bases and J by 3 bases, with 7 bases of the junction left unmatched. Germline CDR1 is ENHRY and CDR2 is SYGVKD. CDR3 size: 14 residues. CDR3 sequence (DNA): TGTGCCATCAGGGAAACAGGGGTGGACACTGAAGCTTTCTTT. Its translation: CAIRETGVDTEAFF.

This clonotype was counted ten times or more. J is TRBJ1-1 and V is TRBV27; 7 bases map to TRBD1. CDR3 length: 14 residues. The V gene end was trimmed by 3 bases and the J gene end by 2 bases; junction bases not matched to a gene: 3. Germline CDR1 is MNHEY and CDR2 is SMNVEV (reference sequence). CDR3 protein: CASSLDRRNTEAFF. In DNA, the CDR3 is TGTGCCAGCAGTTTGGACAGGCGCAACACTGAAGCTTTCTTT.

The table lists this clonotype with many counts. The V call is TRBV9, the J call TRBJ2-7, with 10 positions matching TRBD2. J was trimmed by 6 bases and V by 0 bases; bases with no gene match: 6. The CDR3 runs to 15 residues. CDR1 is SGDLS, CDR2 YYNGEE, per germline. CDR3 residues: CASSVEASGSGEQYF. The DNA of the CDR3 is TGTGCCAGCAGCGTAGAGGCTAGCGGGAGCGGCGAGCAGTACTTC.

The chain has TRBV10-3 and TRBJ1-5; no reliable D call. Per the germline V gene, CDR1 is ENHRY and CDR2 is SYGVKD. The CDR3 totals 14 residues. Deletions cut 2 bases from V and 2 bases from J, with 7 bases between. CDR3: CAISERGGNQPQHF. In DNA form, the CDR3 reads TGTGCCATCAGTGAGAGAGGAGGCAATCAGCCCCAGCATTTT.

This clonotype showed up just a few times. The chain employs TRBV5-1 and TRBJ2-2; D unclear. The CDR3 spans 13 residues. Germline V gene sequence: CDR1 SGHRS, CDR2 YFSETQ. V was cut by 0 bases and J by 6 bases, with 6 bases left in between. CDR3 in amino acids: CASSLALSGELFF. The CDR3 DNA follows: TGCGCCAGCAGCTTGGCCCTCTCCGGGGAGCTGTTTTTT.

This clonotype appeared many times. This chain links TRBV6-1 with TRBJ2-7, with TRBD2 matching over 12 bases. The germline V gene has CDR1 MNHNS and CDR2 SASEGT. The CDR3 has 18 residues. The V segment lost 2 bases and the J segment 0 bases; nucleotides outside the gene matches: 8. The CDR3 spells CASSEWASGRASSYEQYF. As DNA, the CDR3 is TGTGCCAGCAGTGAATGGGCTAGCGGGAGGGCCAGCTCCTACGAGCAGTACTTC.

This clonotype was seen repeatedly, ten times or more. The chain is built from TRBV4-3 and TRBJ2-5; 8 bases match TRBD1. The V segment lost 4 bases and the J segment 5 bases; nucleotides outside the gene matches: 9. The CDR3 is 15 amino acids. Germline CDR1 is LGHNA and CDR2 is YSLEER. In DNA form, the CDR3 reads TGCGCCAGCAGCCCGCAACAGGGGGGAGGTGAGACCCAGTACTTC. Translated: CASSPQQGGGETQYF.